The 7 T cell receptor beta chains below all came from one sample that was sequenced in a study of shared clonotypes between healthy human individuals. Naive CD8 cells were CD45RO-negative, positively selected for CCR7, excluding terminally differentiated effector memory CD45RA+ cells. Measured with immunoSEQ multiplex PCR; TCRdb has only the in-frame clones, and not every one. The sample lists over 2 million clones, 85% to 95% occurring once. Sequencing was done on a sample of naive CD8+ T cells sorted from blood. The receptors derive from a man aged 18 to 35 in good health.

This clone was detected once. In nucleotides, the CDR3 is TGTGCCAGCCGGGAGCGGGGGGCCTACGAGCAGTACTTC. Its protein is CASRERGAYEQYF. This chain joins TRBV14 and TRBJ2-7; 9 bases map to TRBD2. CDR1 is SGHDN and CDR2 is FVKESK in the germline V gene. The CDR3 length is 13 residues. V lost 8 bases to trimming and J lost 2 bases; unmatched junction nucleotides: 4.

The J gene is TRBJ1-5, the V gene TRBV10-1; D is uncertain. The germline gives CDR1 WNHNN, CDR2 SYGVQD (reference sequence). The germline V and J ends were trimmed by 5 bases and 2 bases, with 7 bases remaining between them. The CDR3 has 13 residues. The CDR3 loop is CASSRQGNQPQHF. In DNA form, the CDR3 reads TGCGCCAGCAGTCGGCAGGGCAATCAGCCCCAGCATTTT.

This chain uses TRBV28 with TRBJ2-1; D perhaps matches TRBD1 (6 bases). Germline CDR1 reads MDHEN; CDR2 reads SYDVKM. Trimming stripped 5 bases from V and 2 bases from J, with 13 bases between. The CDR3 is 15 amino acids. CDR3 DNA sequence: TGTGCCAGCAGTCTCAGGGGAGTCACCTACAATGAGCAGTTCTTC. This encodes CASSLRGVTYNEQFF. Full variable domain (missing parts from reference TRBV28 and TRBJ2-1): DVKVTQSSRYLVKRTGEKVFLECVQDMDHENMFWYRQDPGLGLRLIYFSYDVKMKEKGDIPEGYSVSREKKERFSLILESASTNQTSMYLCASSLRGVTYNEQFFGPGTRLTVL.

CDR3 bases: TGTGCCAGCAGCTTGGAAACAGTCTCCTACGAGCAGTACTTC. Residues: CASSLETVSYEQYF. This chain joins TRBV5-5 and TRBJ2-7; no firm D call. The CDR3 contains 14 residues. V was pared by 0 bases and J by 0 bases, with 7 bases between. Germline V gene data show CDR1 as SGHKS and CDR2 as YYEKEE (reference sequence).

The chain is built from TRBV4-1 and TRBJ2-5; D ambiguous. The V end was cut by 0 bases, the J end by 2 bases, with 13 bases between. The germline V gene has CDR1 MGHRA and CDR2 YSYEKL. The CDR3 runs to 16 residues. CDR3 sequence reads: CASSQDDLVSQETQYF. The CDR3 coding sequence is TGCGCCAGCAGCCAAGATGACCTGGTTTCTCAAGAGACCCAGTACTTC.

The chain employs TRBV7-9 and TRBJ1-2; D is possibly TRBD1 (6 bases). V was clipped by 5 bases and J by 2 bases, with 18 bases between them. Per germline, CDR1 SEHNR and CDR2 FQNEAQ (reference sequence). The CDR3 has 16 residues. This CDR3 is CASSPTVTGKNYGYTF. CDR3 in DNA: TGTGCCAGCAGCCCGACTGTGACAGGAAAAAACTATGGCTACACCTTC.

The CDR3 DNA follows: TGCGCCAGCAGCCAAGAATTCCTCACAGATACGCAGTATTTT. Its translation: CASSQEFLTDTQYF. The genes are TRBV4-3 and TRBJ2-3; D is ambiguous. The CDR3 loop spans 14 amino acids. Trimming pared 0 bases from V and 2 bases from J, leaving 6 bases between. Germline values: CDR1 LGHNA, CDR2 YSLEER.